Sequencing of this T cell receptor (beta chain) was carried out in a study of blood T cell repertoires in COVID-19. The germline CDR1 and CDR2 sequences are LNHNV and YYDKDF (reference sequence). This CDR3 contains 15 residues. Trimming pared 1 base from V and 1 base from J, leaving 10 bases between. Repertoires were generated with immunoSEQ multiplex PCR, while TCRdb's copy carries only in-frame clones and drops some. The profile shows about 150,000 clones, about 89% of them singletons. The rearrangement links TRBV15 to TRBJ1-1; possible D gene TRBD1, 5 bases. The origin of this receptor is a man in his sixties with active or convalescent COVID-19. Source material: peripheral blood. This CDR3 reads CATSRGGAGNTEAFF. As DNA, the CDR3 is TGTGCCACCAGCAGAGGGGGCGCTGGGAACACTGAAGCTTTCTTT.